The 27 T cell receptor beta chains reported below all come from one sample, sequenced in a study of radiation and T cells in renal cell carcinoma. Time point denoted: blood 4 weeks post-SBRT, at nephrectomy. As for treatment: 15 Gy SBRT to primary tumor, nephrectomy 4 weeks later. The protocol was immunoSEQ multiplex PCR, while the TCRdb copy is restricted to in-frame clones and leaves out a portion. The sample consists of 75,000 to 90,000 clones, about nine tenths of them appearing once. The sequencing here drew on blood, taken from a patient whose treatment included radiotherapy and nephrectomy. The receptors come from a woman in her sixties or seventies with renal cell carcinoma.

This chain links TRBV11-3 with TRBJ2-5; D remains ambiguous. Trimming took off 5 bases at V and 4 bases at J, with 8 bases between the two ends. Germline V lookup: CDR1 SGHNT, CDR2 YENEEA. This CDR3 spans 12 amino acids. The CDR3 DNA reads TGTGCCAGCAGCCCCTCTGGAGAGACCCAGTACTTC. Amino acid sequence: CASSPSGETQYF.

V is TRBV4-3 and J is TRBJ1-2; 7 bases are a match to TRBD1. Germline V gene data show CDR1 as LGHNA and CDR2 as YSLEER. This CDR3 comprises 15 residues. J was trimmed by 8 bases and V by 1 base; bases with no gene match: 10. CDR3 region: CASSQVRQGIKGYTF. CDR3 sequence (DNA): TGCGCCAGCAGCCAAGTCCGACAGGGAATAAAAGGCTACACCTTC.

The chain carries TRBV11-2 and TRBJ2-1; 12 bases are a match to TRBD2. The CDR3 is 14 amino acids. With V trimmed by 4 bases and J by 6 bases, 1 base remained unmatched. Germline CDR1 reads SGHAT; CDR2 reads FQNNGV. The CDR3 loop is CASSSTSGGNEQFF. As DNA, the CDR3 is TGTGCCAGCAGCTCGACTAGCGGGGGCAATGAGCAGTTCTTC. The full variable domain, with the rest looked up from reference TRBV11-2 and TRBJ2-1, is EAGVAQSPRYKIIEKRQSVAFWCNPISGHATLYWYQQILGQGPKLLIQFQNNGVVDDSQLPKDRFSAERLKGVDSTLKIQPAKLEDSAVYLCASSSTSGGNEQFFGPGTRLTVL.

Here the CDR3 reads CASRRDRPSGNTIYF. CDR3 DNA sequence: TGTGCCAGCAGGAGGGACAGACCCTCTGGAAACACCATATATTTT. V gene TRBV2 combines with J gene TRBJ1-3, with 7 bases matching TRBD1. The CDR3 consists of 15 residues. Germline CDR1 and CDR2: SNHLY and FYNNEI. The junction had 5 bases not matched to a gene; V was cut back by 6 bases and J by 0 bases.

Here the CDR3 reads CASSVALHVQETQYF. The CDR3 DNA sequence: TGTGCCAGCAGCGTAGCCCTACACGTCCAAGAGACCCAGTACTTC. The chain has TRBV9 and TRBJ2-5; D gene unclear. Germline V CDR1 and CDR2: SGDLS, YYNGEE. This CDR3 contains 15 residues. V was trimmed by 0 bases and J by 1 base, leaving 10 bases between them.

This sequence joins TRBV28 and TRBJ2-3, with 13 bases identical to TRBD2. J was trimmed by 3 bases and V by 6 bases; bases with no gene match: 15. Germline V gene lookup returns CDR1 MDHEN and CDR2 SYDVKM. The CDR3 runs to 19 residues. The CDR3 is CASSHRRLAGGLGTDTQYF. In DNA form, the CDR3 reads TGTGCCAGCAGCCACAGAAGACTAGCGGGGGGACTGGGGACAGATACGCAGTATTTT.

This clone was seen a handful of times. The rearrangement joins TRBV14 to TRBJ1-1; TRBD1 might be the D (5 bases). This CDR3 spans 15 amino acids. Germline V gene data show CDR1 as SGHDN and CDR2 as FVKESK. Trimming left V 1 base short and J 1 base short, with 10 bases between. The DNA for the CDR3 is TGTGCCAGCAGCCAAGCGGTGGGGCGGAACACTGAAGCTTTCTTT. Amino acid sequence: CASSQAVGRNTEAFF.

The chain links TRBV2 to TRBJ2-7; possible D gene TRBD2, 5 bases. Germline V gives CDR1 SNHLY, CDR2 FYNNEI. Trimming took 5 bases from V and 9 from J, leaving 17 bases between them. The CDR3 has 13 residues. The CDR3: CASSMDSKVGQYF. In DNA form, the CDR3 reads TGTGCCAGCAGTATGGACTCCAAAGTCGGGCAGTACTTC. Complete variable domain (other parts from reference TRBV2 and TRBJ2-7): EPEVTQTPSHQVTQMGQEVILRCVPISNHLYFYWYRQILGQKVEFLVSFYNNEISEKSEIFDDQFSVERPDGSNFTLKIRSTKLEDSAMYFCASSMDSKVGQYFGPGTRLTVT.

This rearrangement joins TRBV28 to TRBJ1-5; perhaps TRBD1 as D (5 bases). The germline V gene has CDR1 MDHEN and CDR2 SYDVKM. The CDR3 loop spans 13 amino acids. Deletions cut 4 bases from V and 5 bases from J, with 9 bases between. The CDR3 is CASSWGGYQPQHF. In DNA form, the CDR3 reads TGTGCCAGCAGTTGGGGGGGGTATCAGCCCCAGCATTTT.

The chain uses TRBV19 and TRBJ1-5, with 10 bases fitting TRBD1. Unmatched junction bases numbered 6, after V lost 0 bases and J lost 1 base. The CDR3 loop spans 18 amino acids. Per the germline V gene, CDR1 is LNHDA and CDR2 is SQIVND (reference sequence). CDR3 region: CASSIDVGDRGSNQPQHF. CDR3 bases: TGTGCCAGTAGTATAGATGTAGGGGACAGGGGAAGCAATCAGCCCCAGCATTTT.

The V call is TRBV4-3, the J call TRBJ1-2, with 7 nucleotides matching TRBD1. This CDR3 has 15 residues. Per the germline V gene, CDR1 is LGHNA and CDR2 is YSLEER. Trimming took 0 bases from V and 4 from J; bases not matched to a gene: 5. CDR3: CASSQETGQSYGYTF. The DNA of the CDR3 is TGCGCCAGCAGCCAAGAAACGGGACAGTCCTATGGCTACACCTTC.

The chain employs TRBV7-6 and TRBJ2-3, with D perhaps TRBD1 (5 bases). Trimming took 4 bases from V and 0 from J, leaving 11 bases between them. The CDR3 is made up of 15 amino acids. The germline V gene has CDR1 SGHVS and CDR2 FNYEAQ. CDR3 sequence reads: CASSSGHHSTDTQYF. In DNA form, the CDR3 reads TGTGCCAGCAGCTCCGGACACCATAGCACAGATACGCAGTATTTT.

Concerning this clone itself: Other DNA variants within this sample encode the same CDR3. The chain employs TRBV5-4 and TRBJ1-1; D call uncertain. The V gene's germline CDR1 is SGHNT and CDR2 YYREEE (reference sequence). This CDR3 is built from 13 residues. Trimming pared 2 bases from V and 1 base from J, leaving 6 bases between. The CDR3 here is CASSLEQNTEAFF. The CDR3 DNA reads TGTGCCAGCAGCTTAGAACAGAACACTGAAGCTTTCTTT. Based on the CDR3 plus reference TRBV5-4 and TRBJ1-1, the full variable domain is ETGVTQSPTHLIKTRGQQVTLRCSSQSGHNTVSWYQQALGQGPQFIFQYYREEENGRGNFPPRFSGLQFPNYSSELNVNALELDDSALYLCASSLEQNTEAFFGQGTRLTVV.

This chain links TRBV7-9 with TRBJ2-5; D might be TRBD1 (5 bases). CDR3 length: 15 residues. Germline CDR1 and CDR2: SEHNR and FQNEAQ (reference sequence). The V end lost 1 base, the J end lost 4 bases, and 13 bases lay between the germline ends. The DNA of the CDR3 is TGTGCCAGCAGCTTAGGTGTCAGGGTAGGAGAGACCCAGTACTTC. It codes for CASSLGVRVGETQYF.

This rearrangement joins TRBV2 to TRBJ2-1; TRBD2 matches 9 bases. Germline-derived CDR1 and CDR2 are SNHLY and FYNNEI. The CDR3 covers 15 residues. V was pared by 6 bases and J by 1 base, with 4 bases of the junction left unmatched. CDR3 in DNA: TGTGCCAGCAGCCGAGCGGGGGGTTCCTACAATGAGCAGTTCTTC. Translation: CASSRAGGSYNEQFF.

The chain is built from TRBV27 and TRBJ2-7; the D call may be TRBD1 or TRBD2 (5 bases each). Trimming shortened V by 8 bases and J by 2 bases, and 19 bases separated the two germline ends. The germline V gene encodes CDR1 MNHEY and CDR2 SMNVEV (reference sequence). The CDR3 extends over 15 amino acids. The DNA of the CDR3 is TGTGCCAGCGGGGGATCAGGGAATCGGGCCTACGAGCAGTACTTC. This translates into CASGGSGNRAYEQYF.

This rearrangement joins TRBV11-1 to TRBJ1-2, with D unclear. The CDR3 length is 12 residues. V shed 0 bases and J shed 5 bases, with 4 bases lying between them. Looked up from germline, CDR1 is SGHAT and CDR2 is FQDESV (reference sequence). CDR3 sequence (DNA): TGTGCCAGCAGCTTAGCGGGGTATGGCTACACCTTC. It yields the protein CASSLAGYGYTF.

The chain carries TRBV4-3 and TRBJ1-1; 9 positions match TRBD1. Germline V CDR1 and CDR2: LGHNA, YSLEER. Losses at the gene ends were 3 bases for V and 5 bases for J; bases not matched to a gene: 7. This CDR3 has 15 residues. CDR3 region: CASSQEQGAGTEAFF. The CDR3 DNA follows: TGCGCCAGCAGCCAGGAACAGGGGGCAGGGACTGAAGCTTTCTTT.

This clone has just one count. The rearrangement uses TRBV7-2 and TRBJ2-1; TRBD2 aligns across 8 bases. The V gene end was trimmed by 5 bases and the J gene end by 9 bases; junction bases not matched to a gene: 6. Germline V lookup: CDR1 SGHTA, CDR2 FQGNSA. This CDR3 has 13 residues. The CDR3 DNA reads as TGTGCCAGCAGCCTGGGGGGGACTAGTGAGCAGTTCTTC. Translated: CASSLGGTSEQFF. Supplemented by reference TRBV7-2 and TRBJ2-1, the full variable domain reads GAGVSQSPSNKVTEKGKDVELRCDPISGHTALYWYRQSLGQGLEFLIYFQGNSAPDKSGLPSDRFSAERTGGSVSTLTIQRTQQEDSAVYLCASSLGGTSEQFFGPGTRLTVL.

CDR3 residues: CASRANYNEQFF. As DNA, the CDR3 is TGTGCCAGCAGGGCCAACTACAATGAGCAGTTCTTC. The chain employs TRBV27 and TRBJ2-1; no firm D call. The CDR3 runs to 12 residues. The germline V and J ends were trimmed by 6 bases and 3 bases, with 6 bases remaining between them. Germline V gene data show CDR1 as MNHEY and CDR2 as SMNVEV (reference sequence).

V usage is TRBV7-2 and J usage is TRBJ2-4, with D unclear. Deletions cut 1 base from V and 1 base from J, with 11 bases between. The CDR3 sequence is 16 residues long. From germline, CDR1 is SGHTA and CDR2 FQGNSA. CDR3 amino acids: CASSLGGSQAKNIQYF. CDR3 nucleotides: TGTGCCAGCAGCTTAGGAGGTAGCCAGGCCAAAAACATTCAGTACTTC.

The V call is TRBV4-1, the J call TRBJ2-3; the D gene is possibly TRBD1 (7 bases). Germline V gene sequence: CDR1 MGHRA, CDR2 YSYEKL. CDR3 length: 18 residues. V gave up 1 base and J gave up 4 bases, with 21 bases separating them. This CDR3 reads CASSQALKQGTHADTQYF. Written as DNA, the CDR3 is TGCGCCAGCAGCCAAGCCCTTAAACAGGGGACTCACGCAGATACGCAGTATTTT.

The rearrangement uses TRBV15 and TRBJ1-3; D unresolved. Germline V gives CDR1 LNHNV, CDR2 YYDKDF (reference sequence). V was shortened by 5 bases and J by 4 bases, with 9 bases between the two germline ends. The CDR3 runs 13 residues. CDR3 protein: CATSASRGNTIYF. The CDR3 DNA follows: TGTGCCACCAGCGCGTCCAGAGGAAACACCATATATTTT.

In DNA form, the CDR3 reads TGTGCCATCAGTGAAAACGGCGGGGGGGCCCTAGAGACCCAGTACTTC. As protein: CAISENGGGALETQYF. J is TRBJ2-5 and V is TRBV10-3; 9 positions agree with TRBD2. This CDR3 is built from 16 residues. The germline CDR1 and CDR2 sequences are ENHRY and SYGVKD. V was pared by 3 bases and J by 4 bases, with 9 bases of the junction left unmatched.

As concerns this clone: Since no conserved phenylalanine or tryptophan closes the CDR3, a read error is the likely cause. CDR3 in amino acids: CATSRNGENSPLHL. CDR3 sequence (DNA): TGTGCCACCAGCAGAAACGGAGAAAATTCACCCCTCCACCTT. The V call is TRBV15, the J call TRBJ1-6; D is unclear. Trimming left V 2 bases short and J 7 bases short, with 9 bases between. Germline lookup yields CDR1 LNHNV and CDR2 YYDKDF (reference sequence). This CDR3 spans 14 amino acids.

The chain is built from TRBV28 and TRBJ1-5, with D unclear. V was trimmed by 0 bases and J by 6 bases, leaving 9 bases between them. Germline V CDR1 and CDR2: MDHEN, SYDVKM. The CDR3 contains 14 residues. The CDR3 region is CASSLWTTGQPQHF. The DNA for the CDR3 is TGTGCCAGCAGTTTATGGACCACGGGTCAGCCCCAGCATTTT.

V and J are TRBV7-2 and TRBJ2-5; no reliable D call. CDR1 is SGHTA and CDR2 is FQGNSA in the germline V gene. Trimming pared 6 bases from V and 6 bases from J, leaving 8 bases between. There are 11 residues in the CDR3. In DNA form, the CDR3 reads TGTGCCAGCAGAAAGGGAAAGACCCAGTACTTC. Translated, it gives CASRKGKTQYF.